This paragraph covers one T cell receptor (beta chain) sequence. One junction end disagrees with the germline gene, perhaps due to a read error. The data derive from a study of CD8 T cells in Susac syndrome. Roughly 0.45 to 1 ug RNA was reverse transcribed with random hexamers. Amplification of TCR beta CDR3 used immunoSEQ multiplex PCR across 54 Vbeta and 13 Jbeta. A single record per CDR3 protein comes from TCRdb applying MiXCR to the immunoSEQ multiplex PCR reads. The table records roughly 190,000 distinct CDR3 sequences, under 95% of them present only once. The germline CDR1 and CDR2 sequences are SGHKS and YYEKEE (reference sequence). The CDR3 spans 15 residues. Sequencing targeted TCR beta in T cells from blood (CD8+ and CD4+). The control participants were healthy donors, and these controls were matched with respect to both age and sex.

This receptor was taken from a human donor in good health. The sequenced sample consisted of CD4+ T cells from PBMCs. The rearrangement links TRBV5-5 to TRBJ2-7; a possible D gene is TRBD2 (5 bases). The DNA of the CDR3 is TGTGCCAGCAACTTGGGAGCTAGCAGGTCCTACGAGCAGTACTTC. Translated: CASNLGASRSYEQYF.